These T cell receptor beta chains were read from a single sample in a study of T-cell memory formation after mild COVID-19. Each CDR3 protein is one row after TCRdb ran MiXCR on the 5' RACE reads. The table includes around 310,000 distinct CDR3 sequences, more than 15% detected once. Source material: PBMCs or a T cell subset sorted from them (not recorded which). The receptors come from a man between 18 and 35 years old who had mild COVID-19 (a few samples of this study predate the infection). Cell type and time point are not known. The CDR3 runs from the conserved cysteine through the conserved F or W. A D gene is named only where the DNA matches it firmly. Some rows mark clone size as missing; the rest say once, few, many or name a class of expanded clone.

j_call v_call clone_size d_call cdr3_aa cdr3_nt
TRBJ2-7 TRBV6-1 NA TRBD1 CASSTGGGYEQYF TGTGCCAGCAGTACAGGGGGCGGCTACGAGCAGTACTTC
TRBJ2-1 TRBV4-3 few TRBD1 CASSQLQGSYNEQFF TGCGCCAGCAGCCAATTACAGGGGTCCTACAATGAGCAGTTCTTC
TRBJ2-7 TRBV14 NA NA CASSQVRMNSYEQYF TGTGCCAGCAGCCAAGTCAGGATGAACTCCTACGAGCAGTACTTC
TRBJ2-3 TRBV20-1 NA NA CSASLGRPTDTQYF TGCAGTGCTAGCCTCGGACGGCCCACAGATACGCAGTATTTT
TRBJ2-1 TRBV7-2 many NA CASSLDRAAYNEQFF TGTGCCAGCAGCTTAGACAGGGCAGCCTACAATGAGCAGTTCTTC
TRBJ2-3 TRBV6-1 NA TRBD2 CASRGSWAGGQDTQYF TGTGCCAGCAGGGGGAGTTGGGCGGGGGGTCAAGATACGCAGTATTTT
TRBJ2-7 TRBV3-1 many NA CASSDFMMMGYEQYF TGTGCCAGCAGCGACTTCATGATGATGGGCTACGAGCAGTACTTC
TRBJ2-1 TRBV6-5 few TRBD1 CASRVTGGSYNEQFF TGTGCCAGCCGAGTTACAGGGGGCTCCTACAATGAGCAGTTCTTC
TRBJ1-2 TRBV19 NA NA CASSLQMQGHGYTF TGTGCCAGTAGTCTCCAAATGCAGGGACACGGCTACACCTTC
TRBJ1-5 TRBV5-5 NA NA CASSSGRGGNQPQHF TGTGCCAGCAGCTCAGGTAGAGGGGGCAATCAGCCCCAGCATTTT
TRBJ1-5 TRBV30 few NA CAWSVGRARPQHF TGTGCCTGGAGTGTCGGGAGGGCGAGGCCCCAGCATTTT
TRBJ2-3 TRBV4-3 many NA CASSQDRHHTQYF TGCGCCAGCAGCCAAGATCGTCACCATACGCAGTATTTT
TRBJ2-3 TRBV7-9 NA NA CASRYPDRSTQYF TGTGCCAGCAGATACCCGGACCGGTCAACGCAGTATTTT
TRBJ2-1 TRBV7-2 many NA CASSLVAGNEQFF TGTGCCAGCAGCTTAGTGGCTGGGAATGAGCAGTTCTTC
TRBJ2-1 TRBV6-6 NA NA CASSSTGEQFF TGTGCCAGCAGTTCGACTGGCGAGCAGTTCTTC
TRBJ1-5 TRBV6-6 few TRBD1 CASSTGQGQLEPQHF TGTGCCAGCAGTACGGGACAGGGCCAGCTGGAGCCCCAGCATTTT
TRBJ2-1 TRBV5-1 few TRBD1 CASSQQGDRANEQFF TGCGCCAGCAGCCAACAAGGGGACAGGGCCAATGAGCAGTTCTTC
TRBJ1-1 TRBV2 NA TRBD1 CASRQGLGDTEAFF TGTGCCAGCAGACAGGGGCTTGGCGACACTGAAGCTTTCTTT
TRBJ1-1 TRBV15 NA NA CATSTAGQAAEAFF TGTGCCACCAGCACAGCAGGGCAGGCGGCTGAAGCTTTCTTT
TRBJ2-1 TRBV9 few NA CASSPSIGGPGSYNEQFF TGTGCCAGCAGCCCTTCCATCGGGGGCCCGGGATCATACAATGAGCAGTTCTTC
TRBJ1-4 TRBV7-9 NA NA CASSSRGMGTNEKLFF TGTGCCAGCAGCTCTAGAGGGATGGGAACTAATGAAAAACTGTTTTTT
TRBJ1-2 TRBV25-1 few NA CASSDRGRGYGYTF TGTGCCAGCAGTGATAGGGGCAGGGGCTATGGCTACACCTTC
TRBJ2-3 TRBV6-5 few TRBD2 CASSYKGSGGLNTQYF TGTGCCAGCAGTTACAAGGGTAGCGGGGGGCTGAATACGCAGTATTTT
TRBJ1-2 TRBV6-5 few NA CASSYSYRSPYGYTF TGTGCCAGCAGTTACTCGTACAGGAGCCCCTATGGCTACACCTTC
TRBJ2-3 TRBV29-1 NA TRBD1 CSVEAWTGTGLYTQYF TGCAGCGTTGAAGCTTGGACCGGGACAGGGTTATATACGCAGTATTTT
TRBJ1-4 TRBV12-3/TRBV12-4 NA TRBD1 CASSPPLGTGGDEKLFF TGTGCCAGCAGTCCCCCGTTGGGGACAGGGGGCGATGAAAAACTGTTTTTT
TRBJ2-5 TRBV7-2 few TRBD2 CASSGGGASEETQYF TGTGCCAGCAGCGGCGGGGGGGCCTCGGAAGAGACCCAGTACTTC
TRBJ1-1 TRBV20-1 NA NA CSARPPLHTEAFF TGCAGTGCTAGACCCCCCCTCCACACTGAAGCTTTCTTT